These 5 T cell receptor beta chains came from one sample sequenced in a study of T cell changes during pregnancy in multiple sclerosis. The method was immunoSEQ multiplex PCR; TCRdb's version includes in-frame clones alone and lacks a portion of them. Of 75,000 to 85,000 clones listed, 93% were seen once; the top ten hold more than 2.5%. The sequencing here drew on peripheral blood, taken in the second trimester of pregnancy. These TCRs come from a female donor with multiple sclerosis, enrolled in a pregnancy study.

This clone showed up just a few times. The V and J genes are TRBV5-4 and TRBJ1-2; 8 bases line up with TRBD1. The CDR3 has 13 residues. CDR1 is SGHNT and CDR2 is YYREEE in the germline V gene (reference sequence). The V gene end was trimmed by 5 bases and the J gene end by 6 bases; junction bases not matched to a gene: 6. CDR3 in amino acids: CASRFTGGHGYTF. CDR3 in DNA: TGTGCCAGCAGATTCACAGGGGGACATGGCTACACCTTC.

The chain recombines TRBV6-1 with TRBJ2-7, with 10 bases aligning to TRBD1. Germline CDR1 and CDR2: MNHNS and SASEGT. This CDR3 contains 18 residues. With 0 bases clipped from V and 3 bases from J, the junction kept 11 bases outside the gene matches. The CDR3 region is CASSEALRLGTGVYEQYF. The CDR3 DNA follows: TGTGCCAGCAGTGAAGCGCTTCGCCTCGGGACAGGGGTCTACGAGCAGTACTTC.

The chain has TRBV7-8 and TRBJ1-5; possible D gene TRBD1, 6 bases. Germline assignment: CDR1 SGHVS and CDR2 FQNEAQ. This CDR3 comprises 17 residues. V lost 0 bases and J lost 1, with 13 bases in between. The CDR3 bases are TGTGCCAGCAGCTTAGCCGTGAGGGGGGGGAGCAATCAGCCCCAGCATTTT. Its protein product is CASSLAVRGGSNQPQHF.

The J gene is TRBJ2-1, the V gene TRBV29-1; 11 bases are shared with TRBD1. This CDR3 spans 14 amino acids. Trimming took 1 base from V and 6 from J; bases not matched to a gene: 2. Germline V CDR1 and CDR2: SQVTM, ANQGSEA. The CDR3 reads CSVEAGQGANEQFF. CDR3 DNA: TGCAGCGTTGAAGCTGGACAGGGGGCCAATGAGCAGTTCTTC.

The rearrangement uses TRBV5-1 and TRBJ2-1; 12 positions match TRBD2. CDR3 length: 15 amino acids. Germline CDR1 and CDR2: SGHRS and YFSETQ. Unmatched junction bases numbered 8, after V lost 7 bases and J lost 6 bases. CDR3 DNA sequence: TGCGCCAGCGCTAGCGGGGGGGCCCTTATCAATGAGCAGTTCTTC. Protein product: CASASGGALINEQFF.